These 21 T cell receptor beta chains originate from one sample sequenced in a study of OX40 agonist ivuxolimab in advanced cancers. This table comes from immunoSEQ multiplex PCR, and its TCRdb copy is limited to in-frame clones, with some not included. The sample has 45,000 to 60,000 clones; about nine tenths are singletons. Specimen: CD4+ or CD8+ T cells sorted from blood, collected in a trial of the OX40 agonist ivuxolimab. Receptor source: an adult with an advanced solid tumor such as melanoma, head and neck, liver or kidney cancer.

This clone was seen once. V and J are TRBV2 and TRBJ1-6, with 8 bases that match TRBD1. Germline loops: CDR1 SNHLY, CDR2 FYNNEI. The V gene end was trimmed by 6 bases and the J gene end by 10 bases; junction bases not matched to a gene: 8. The CDR3 has 14 amino acids. CDR3 protein: CASSKTGVGSPLHF. The CDR3 DNA reads TGTGCCAGCAGCAAGACAGGGGTCGGCTCACCCCTCCACTTT. The entire variable domain, with the rest obtained from reference TRBV2 and TRBJ1-6, is as follows: EPEVTQTPSHQVTQMGQEVILRCVPISNHLYFYWYRQILGQKVEFLVSFYNNEISEKSEIFDDQFSVERPDGSNFTLKIRSTKLEDSAMYFCASSKTGVGSPLHFGNGTRLTVT.

This chain uses TRBV9 with TRBJ2-7, with 7 positions matching TRBD2. This CDR3 contains 16 residues. Germline CDR1 and CDR2: SGDLS and YYNGEE. With V trimmed by 4 bases and J by 2 bases, 12 bases remained unmatched. CDR3 protein: CASSPSPAGTTYEQYF. CDR3 coding DNA: TGTGCCAGCAGCCCTTCTCCAGCGGGAACTACCTACGAGCAGTACTTC.

This clone was observed once. The rearrangement joins TRBV13 to TRBJ2-3; D remains ambiguous. The germline V and J ends were trimmed by 3 bases and 0 bases, with 10 bases remaining between them. Germline CDR1 reads PRHDT; CDR2 reads FYEKMQ (reference sequence). This CDR3 is 15 amino acids long. The CDR3 sequence: CASSLGFRSTDTQYF. The CDR3 nucleotides are TGTGCCAGCAGCTTGGGGTTCCGGAGCACAGATACGCAGTATTTT.

The sample holds a few counts of this clone. The CDR3 region has the DNA TGTGCCAGTAGTATTTGGGTCAATCAGCCCCAGCATTTT. Its protein product is CASSIWVNQPQHF. The chain links TRBV19 to TRBJ1-5, with D uncertain. The germline V gene encodes CDR1 LNHDA and CDR2 SQIVND (reference sequence). The CDR3 totals 13 residues. Trimming removed 3 bases at V and 3 bases at J, with 6 bases between. The full variable domain, its missing parts supplied by reference TRBV19 and TRBJ1-5, is DGGITQSPKYLFRKEGQNVTLSCEQNLNHDAMYWYRQDPGQGLRLIYYSQIVNDFQKGDIAEGYSVSREKKESFPLTVTSAQKNPTAFYLCASSIWVNQPQHFGDGTRLSIL.

The V call is TRBV4-1, the J call TRBJ1-2; 8 bases match TRBD1. CDR3 length: 15 residues. Germline CDR1 and CDR2: MGHRA and YSYEKL. V gave up 2 bases and J gave up 2 bases; unmatched junction bases: 4. The CDR3: CASSQTQGENYGYTF. In DNA form, the CDR3 reads TGCGCCAGCAGCCAAACACAGGGGGAGAACTATGGCTACACCTTC.

CDR3 nucleotides: TGTGCCAGCAGTGAAGTCCCAGGGCTCACTGAAGCTTTCTTT. As protein: CASSEVPGLTEAFF. The rearrangement uses TRBV6-1 and TRBJ1-1; TRBD1 might be the D (5 bases). V gave up 1 base and J gave up 4 bases, with 10 bases separating them. This CDR3 region has 14 residues. CDR1 is MNHNS and CDR2 is SASEGT in the germline V gene.

V gene TRBV11-1 combines with J gene TRBJ2-3; no reliable D call. This CDR3 has 14 amino acids. V lost 4 bases and J 0 bases, leaving 8 bases between the germline ends. Germline loops: CDR1 SGHAT, CDR2 FQDESV (reference sequence). CDR3 residues: CASSSRPSTDTQYF. The CDR3 bases are TGTGCCAGCAGCTCCAGACCTAGCACAGATACGCAGTATTTT.

The genes are TRBV6-4 and TRBJ2-2; TRBD2 matches at 8 bases. Germline assignment: CDR1 MRHNA and CDR2 SNTAGT. The V and J ends lost 8 bases and 7 bases, in that order; junction bases with no gene match: 12. The CDR3 extends over 15 amino acids. CDR3 nucleotide sequence: TGTGCCAGCTACCCGGGACTAGTGGAGGACGGGGAGCTGTTTTTT. Its translation is CASYPGLVEDGELFF.

The chain carries TRBV4-2 and TRBJ2-7, with 12 bases identical to TRBD2. The CDR3 totals 15 residues. V was pared by 4 bases and J by 1 base, with 2 bases of the junction left unmatched. Germline V gene data show CDR1 as LGHNA and CDR2 as YNFKEQ. The CDR3 nucleotides read TGTGCCAGCAGCCGGGGACTAGCGGGTTCCTACGAGCAGTACTTC. Its translation: CASSRGLAGSYEQYF.

This chain connects TRBV6-6 to TRBJ1-1, with D perhaps TRBD1 (5 bases). V dropped 3 bases and J dropped 6 bases, with 17 bases sitting between them. The CDR3 sequence is 15 residues long. Germline CDR1 reads MNHNY; CDR2 reads SVGAGI (reference sequence). DNA of the CDR3: TGTGCCAGCAGTTATGCATTGGGGGTTGGGCCTGAAGCTTTCTTT. This sequence encodes CASSYALGVGPEAFF.

The chain couples TRBV11-2 to TRBJ2-7, with D possibly being TRBD1 or TRBD2 (7 bases each). CDR3 size: 15 residues. With 5 bases removed from V and 3 bases from J, the gap between germline ends came to 17 bases. Germline values: CDR1 SGHAT, CDR2 FQNNGV. The CDR3 is CASSGTGDYYYEQYF. CDR3 DNA: TGTGCCAGCAGCGGTACAGGGGACTACTACTACGAGCAGTACTTC.

The V call is TRBV13, the J call TRBJ1-6; D is perhaps TRBD1 (5 bases). The germline V gene encodes CDR1 PRHDT and CDR2 FYEKMQ (reference sequence). The CDR3 sequence is 17 residues long. Trimming removed 0 bases from V and 5 bases from J, with 14 bases in between. As DNA, the CDR3 is TGTGCCAGCAGCTTAGGCCTAGGCCAGGGAGATAATTCACCCCTCCACTTT. Translating it yields CASSLGLGQGDNSPLHF. Drawing the rest from reference TRBV13 and TRBJ1-6, the complete variable domain is AAGVIQSPRHLIKEKRETATLKCYPIPRHDTVYWYQQGPGQDPQFLISFYEKMQSDKGSIPDRFSAQQFSDYHSELNMSSLELGDSALYFCASSLGLGQGDNSPLHFGNGTRLTVT.

V is TRBV7-9 and J is TRBJ2-3; 7 bases fit TRBD1. Trimming removed 0 bases from V and 3 bases from J; junction bases left unmatched: 6. Germline V gives CDR1 SEHNR, CDR2 FQNEAQ (reference sequence). The CDR3 totals 16 residues. DNA for the CDR3: TGTGCCAGCAGCTTAGCGCTTAGGGGGCCGACAGATACGCAGTATTTT. This gives the protein CASSLALRGPTDTQYF. Filled out from reference TRBV7-9 and TRBJ2-3, the complete variable domain reads DTGVSQNPRHKITKRGQNVTFRCDPISEHNRLYWYRQTLGQGPEFLTYFQNEAQLEKSRLLSDRFSAERPKGSFSTLEIQRTEQGDSAMYLCASSLALRGPTDTQYFGPGTRLTVL.

The CDR3 DNA reads as TGTGCCAGCAGCTCACAGGGCCGATTCACCGGGGAGCTGTTTTTT. It yields the protein CASSSQGRFTGELFF. The V gene is TRBV7-9, the J gene TRBJ2-2; perhaps TRBD1 as D (6 bases). Germline CDR1 is SEHNR and CDR2 is FQNEAQ (reference sequence). The V gene lost 4 bases and the J gene lost 4 bases, with 13 bases spanning the gap. This CDR3 has 15 residues.

The CDR3 loop is CASSLGLRGSYEQYF. CDR3 nucleotide sequence: TGTGCCAGCAGCTTAGGCTTACGGGGGTCCTACGAGCAGTACTTC. V usage is TRBV7-6 and J usage is TRBJ2-7; weak D call: TRBD2 (6 bases). V lost 1 base and J 1 base, leaving 11 bases between the germline ends. CDR1 is SGHVS, CDR2 FNYEAQ, per germline. CDR3 length equals 15 residues.

The chain combines TRBV28 with TRBJ1-5; 7 nucleotides match TRBD1. The CDR3 covers 16 residues. V gave up 4 bases and J gave up 1 base; unmatched junction bases: 7. The V gene's germline CDR1 is MDHEN and CDR2 SYDVKM. The CDR3 loop reads CASSSLWDRSNQPQHF. CDR3 DNA: TGTGCCAGCAGTTCCCTATGGGACAGAAGCAATCAGCCCCAGCATTTT.

The chain couples TRBV4-1 to TRBJ1-2; D not resolved. CDR3 length: 12 residues. Trimming pared 8 bases from V and 1 base from J, leaving 8 bases between. Germline V gives CDR1 MGHRA, CDR2 YSYEKL. This CDR3 is CASGRLNYGYTF. The CDR3 nucleotides read TGCGCCAGCGGCAGGCTTAACTATGGCTACACCTTC.

The rearrangement joins TRBV7-9 to TRBJ1-2; no clear D gene. The length of the CDR3 is 14 residues. Deletions cut 5 bases from V and 4 bases from J, with 14 bases between. From germline, CDR1 is SEHNR and CDR2 FQNEAQ (reference sequence). In nucleotides, the CDR3 is TGTGCCAGCAGCGTCAGCGGGCGCACCTATGGCTACACCTTC. This sequence encodes CASSVSGRTYGYTF.

V gene TRBV7-2 combines with J gene TRBJ2-1; no firm D call. The CDR3 loop spans 14 amino acids. V was shortened by 5 bases and J by 3 bases, with 11 bases between the two germline ends. Germline CDR1 SGHTA, CDR2 FQGNSA. The CDR3: CASSRDWYYNEQFF. The CDR3 region has the DNA TGTGCCAGCAGCCGAGACTGGTACTACAATGAGCAGTTCTTC.

This rearrangement joins TRBV27 to TRBJ2-5; D remains unclear. The last part of the DNA fits TRBJ2-7 better; the J call may be wrong. CDR1 and CDR2 from the germline V gene are MNHEY and SMNVEV (reference sequence). CDR3 length equals 14 residues. CDR3 DNA sequence: TGTGCCAGCAGTCGAGATGTGGGGACCTACGAGCAGTACTTC. Protein product: CASSRDVGTYEQYF.

The chain combines TRBV5-6 with TRBJ1-1; D is unclear. The V gene lost 2 bases and the J gene lost 0 bases, with 8 bases spanning the gap. CDR1 and CDR2 from the germline V gene are SGHDT and YYEEEE. This CDR3 contains 14 residues. In nucleotides, the CDR3 is TGTGCCAGCAGCTTCAGGATCCTGAACACTGAAGCTTTCTTT. Amino acids: CASSFRILNTEAFF. Full variable domain (remainder filled in from reference TRBV5-6 and TRBJ1-1): DAGVTQSPTHLIKTRGQQVTLRCSPKSGHDTVSWYQQALGQGPQFIFQYYEEEERQRGNFPDRFSGHQFPNYSSELNVNALLLGDSALYLCASSFRILNTEAFFGQGTRLTVV.